The clone carrying this T cell receptor beta chain was detected many times. This sample is drawn from a study of metastatic and nonmetastatic thyroid tumors. TCRdb re-called clones via MiXCR from the PCR reads. This table holds approximately 38,000 clones, about 16% found once. The CDR3 length is 14 residues. V lost 7 bases, J lost 0 bases, and 12 bases lay in between. CDR1 is MNHNS and CDR2 is SASEGT in the germline V gene. Not a single patient had been given any form of treatment at any point before undergoing thyroid surgery. The V and J genes are TRBV6-1 and TRBJ1-1; D might be TRBD1 (5 bases). Specimen: blood. The sequence came from a female donor with papillary thyroid cancer or a benign thyroid nodule (not recorded which). Some clones in this sample may be carry-over from other donors' samples. CDR3 nucleotide sequence: TGTGCCAGCACCCGGGACGGTATGAACACTGAAGCTTTCTTT. Its translation is CASTRDGMNTEAFF.